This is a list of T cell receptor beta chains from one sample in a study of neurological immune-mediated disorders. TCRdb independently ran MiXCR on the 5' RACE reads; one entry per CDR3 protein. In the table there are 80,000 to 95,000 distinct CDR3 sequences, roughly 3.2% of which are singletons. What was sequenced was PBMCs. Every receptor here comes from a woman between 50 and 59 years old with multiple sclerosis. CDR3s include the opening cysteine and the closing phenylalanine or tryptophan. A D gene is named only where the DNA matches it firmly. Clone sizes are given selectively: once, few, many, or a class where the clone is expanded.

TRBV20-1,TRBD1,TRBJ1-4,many,TGCAGTGCTAGTTGGGGGACAGGCTCGTTAGAAAAACTGTTTTTT,CSASWGTGSLEKLFF
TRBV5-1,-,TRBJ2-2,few,TGCGCCAGCAGTTCCGGGACTCAACGACTGAACACCGGGGAGCTGTTTTTT,CASSSGTQRLNTGELFF
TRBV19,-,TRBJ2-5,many,TGTGCCAGTGCAACTCAACGCCAAGAGACCCAGTACTTC,CASATQRQETQYF
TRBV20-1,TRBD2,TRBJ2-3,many,TGCAGTGCTACTATCTTCCCGGGACTAGCGGGGGGGAGCACAGATACGCAGTATTTT,CSATIFPGLAGGSTDTQYF
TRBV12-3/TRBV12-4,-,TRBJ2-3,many,TGTGCCAGCAGTCCTATGGGGGGGGCGACAGATACGCAGTATTTT,CASSPMGGATDTQYF
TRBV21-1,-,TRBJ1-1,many,TGTGCCAGCAGCAACAATGCCGTAGGGCCAGAGGAAGATAGGAGCTCTGAAGCTTTCTTT,CASSNNAVGPEEDRSSEAFF
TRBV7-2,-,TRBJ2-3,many,TGTGCCAGCAGCCTACAGGGAAAAAGCACAGATACGCAGTATTTT,CASSLQGKSTDTQYF
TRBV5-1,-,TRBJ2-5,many,TGCGCCAGCAGCTTGGAAGGGGGGTTTGAGACCCAGTACTTC,CASSLEGGFETQYF
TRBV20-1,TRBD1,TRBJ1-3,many,TGCAGTGCTAGAGCGGGACAGGGAGAAAACACCATATATTTT,CSARAGQGENTIYF
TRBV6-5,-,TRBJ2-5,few,TGTGCCAGCAGTTACTCGAGGGGGGCAGAGACCCAGTACTTC,CASSYSRGAETQYF
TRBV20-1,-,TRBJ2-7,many,TGCAGTGCTCGCGAGGGGGAAGGGACTGTATACTACGAGCAGTACTTC,CSAREGEGTVYYEQYF
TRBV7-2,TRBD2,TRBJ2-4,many,TGTGCCAGCAGAAAAAGTAGCGGGGGGGCCCAGGCCAAAAACATTCAGTACTTC,CASRKSSGGAQAKNIQYF
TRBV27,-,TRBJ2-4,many,TGTGCCAGCAGTTCCCCGGGACCAAAAAACATTCAGTACTTC,CASSSPGPKNIQYF
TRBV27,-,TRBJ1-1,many,TGTGCCAGCAGTCCCATGGGCGGTACTGAAGCTTTCTTT,CASSPMGGTEAFF
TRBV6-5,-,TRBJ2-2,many,TGTGCCAGTACTCCCCTTGTGGGGTACACCGGGGAGCTGTTTTTT,CASTPLVGYTGELFF
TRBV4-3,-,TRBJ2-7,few,TGCGCCAGCAGCCTCTACAACACAGATAACTACGAGCAGTACTTC,CASSLYNTDNYEQYF
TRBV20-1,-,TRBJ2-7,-,TGCAGTGCTAGGATAGCAGGGGGGTACGAGCAGTACTTC,CSARIAGGYEQYF
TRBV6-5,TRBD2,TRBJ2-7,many,TGTGCCAGCAGCCAGCATGGGACTAGCGGGCCCTACGAGCAGTACTTC,CASSQHGTSGPYEQYF
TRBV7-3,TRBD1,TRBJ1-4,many,TGTGCCAGCAGCTTAGCCCCGGGACAGAGCCCTGAAAAACTGTTTTTT,CASSLAPGQSPEKLFF
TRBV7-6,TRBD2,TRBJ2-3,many,TGTGCCAGCAGCTTACGGACTAGCGGGGGGCGAGATACGCAGTATTTT,CASSLRTSGGRDTQYF
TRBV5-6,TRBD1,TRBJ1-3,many,TGTGCCAGCAGCCCAGTCTTTGACAGGGATCGGGGCACCATATATTTT,CASSPVFDRDRGTIYF
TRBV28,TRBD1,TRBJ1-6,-,TGTGCCAGCAGACTTCAGGGGGCGGCACACCTCCACTTT,CASRLQGAAHLHF
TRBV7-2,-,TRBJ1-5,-,TGTGCCAGCAGCACGGGGGCAAGCAATAAGACCCAGAATTTT,CASSTGASNKTQNF
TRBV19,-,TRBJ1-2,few,TGTGCCAGTACCGGACAAAGCTACACCTTC,CASTGQSYTF
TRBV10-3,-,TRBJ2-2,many,TGTGCCATCAGTGAGTTCCCCCGCGGCCCGGCGGGGGAGCTGTTTTTT,CAISEFPRGPAGELFF
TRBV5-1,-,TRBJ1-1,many,TGCGCCAGCAGCTTGGGGCAGTACACTGAAGCTTTCTTT,CASSLGQYTEAFF
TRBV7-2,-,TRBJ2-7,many,TGTGCCAGCAGCCGAGACTACCCGGACGAGCAGTACTTC,CASSRDYPDEQYF
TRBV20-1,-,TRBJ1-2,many,TGCAGTGCTAGATCGATCTGGACCGCGATCTTC,CSARSIWTAIF
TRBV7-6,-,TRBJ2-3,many,TGTGCCAGCAGCTTAGATGTCTACACAGATACGCAGTATTTT,CASSLDVYTDTQYF
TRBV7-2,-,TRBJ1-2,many,TGTGCCAGCAGCTCCCCGGGACTCGTCTATGGCTACACCTTC,CASSSPGLVYGYTF
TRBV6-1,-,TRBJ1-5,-,TGTGCCAGCAGTGAAGTAGGACTCCTGTCCCAGAATTTT,CASSEVGLLSQNF
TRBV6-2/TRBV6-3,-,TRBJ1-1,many,TGTGCCAGCAGTTACTTAGACAGCTACTCGCTAATTGAAGCTTTCTTT,CASSYLDSYSLIEAFF
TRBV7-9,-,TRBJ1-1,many,TGTGCCAGCAGCTTCCCAGAGGGACAAACTAAAGGTGAAGCTTTCTTT,CASSFPEGQTKGEAFF
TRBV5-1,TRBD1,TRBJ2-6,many,TGCGCCAGCAGCTTGGGACAGGGGTCTGGGGCCAACGTCCTGACTTTC,CASSLGQGSGANVLTF
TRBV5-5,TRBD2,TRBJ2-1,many,TGTGCCAGCAGCCCGGGCCGGGGGGGCCCCTACAATGAGCAGTTCTTC,CASSPGRGGPYNEQFF
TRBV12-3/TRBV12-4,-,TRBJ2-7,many,TGTGCCAGCAGTGCCCGTATCTACGAGCAGTACTTC,CASSARIYEQYF
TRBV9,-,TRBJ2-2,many,TGTGCCAGCAGCGTCGGCGGGGAGCTGTTTTTT,CASSVGGELFF
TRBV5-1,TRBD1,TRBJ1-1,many,TGCGCCAGCAGCTTGGGAAGGGGGCCTGAAGCTTTCTTT,CASSLGRGPEAFF